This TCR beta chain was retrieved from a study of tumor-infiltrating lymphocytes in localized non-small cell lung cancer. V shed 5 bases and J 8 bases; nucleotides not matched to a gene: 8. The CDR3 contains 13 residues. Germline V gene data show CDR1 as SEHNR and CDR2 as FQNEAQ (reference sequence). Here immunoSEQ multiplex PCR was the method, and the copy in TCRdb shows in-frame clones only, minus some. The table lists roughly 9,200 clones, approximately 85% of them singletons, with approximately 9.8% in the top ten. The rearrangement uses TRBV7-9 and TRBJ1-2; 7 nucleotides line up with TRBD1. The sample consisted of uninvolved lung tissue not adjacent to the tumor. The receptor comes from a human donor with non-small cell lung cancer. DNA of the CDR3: TGTGCCAGCAGCCCCGACAGGGCCTGGGGCTACACCTTC. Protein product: CASSPDRAWGYTF.